A selection of T cell receptor beta chains follows, all from one sample in a study of cytomegalovirus exposure and HLA in healthy donors. The data were produced by immunoSEQ multiplex PCR, yet TCRdb's version contains in-frame clones alone and is incomplete. The repertoire includes roughly 170,000 clones, roughly 87% of them detected once, and 1.6% sits in the top ten. The sample consisted of PBMCs. These receptors originate from a man aged 45-65 years in good health and CMV-seronegative. CDR3s include the opening cysteine and the closing phenylalanine or tryptophan. D genes are given only for firm matches. Size is stated for part of the rows, as once, few or many counts, or as a class when the clone is expanded.

NA TRBJ1-2 NA TRBV28 15 CASSLNPGGNYGYTF TGTGCCAGCAGTTTGAACCCCGGGGGGAACTATGGCTACACCTTC
NA TRBJ2-5 NA TRBV18 13 CASSPPERETQYF TGTGCCAGCTCACCACCGGAGAGGGAGACCCAGTACTTC
TRBD1 TRBJ1-2 NA TRBV5-8 14 CASSRQGWDYGYTF TGTGCCAGCTCAAGACAGGGATGGGACTATGGCTACACCTTC
TRBD2 TRBJ2-7 NA TRBV10-3 15 CAISRGEGRSYEQYF TGTGCCATCAGTCGTGGGGAGGGCCGCTCCTACGAGCAGTACTTC
NA TRBJ1-1 NA TRBV4-3 17 CASSQGFRGYESGEAFF TGCGCCAGCAGCCAAGGCTTTCGGGGGTACGAGTCGGGTGAAGCTTTCTTT
NA TRBJ1-1 NA TRBV4-3 13 CASSPRPEGAAFF TGCGCCAGCAGCCCTCGACCCGAAGGGGCAGCTTTCTTT
TRBD1 TRBJ2-1 NA TRBV5-4 15 CASSLGGQGYNEQFF TGTGCCAGCAGCTTGGGGGGACAGGGGTACAATGAGCAGTTCTTC
NA TRBJ1-5 NA TRBV7-2 15 CASSLAGGSNQPQHF TGTGCCAGCAGCTTAGCAGGGGGTAGCAATCAGCCCCAGCATTTT
NA TRBJ2-7 NA TRBV12-1 14 CASTPGLAVYEQYF TGTGCCAGCACCCCGGGACTAGCGGTTTACGAGCAGTACTTC
NA TRBJ1-5 few TRBV12-5 15 CASGSGNWENQPQHF TGTGCTAGTGGTTCCGGGAATTGGGAAAATCAGCCCCAGCATTTT
TRBD2 TRBJ2-2 NA TRBV7-2 17 CASSLVAGGPRTGELFF TGTGCCAGCAGCTTAGTAGCGGGAGGGCCAAGAACCGGGGAGCTGTTTTTT
TRBD1 TRBJ2-7 NA TRBV28 14 CASSSGQAAYEQYF TGTGCCAGCAGTTCCGGACAGGCAGCCTACGAGCAGTACTTC
NA TRBJ2-7 NA TRBV9 13 CASSVSTGYEQYF TGTGCCAGCAGCGTGTCTACTGGCTACGAGCAGTACTTC
NA TRBJ1-2 NA TRBV9 13 CASRQGANYGYTF TGTGCCAGCAGACAGGGAGCTAACTATGGCTACACCTTC
TRBD2 TRBJ2-1 NA TRBV5-1 15 CASRGLAGGNNEQFF TGCGCCAGCAGGGGACTAGCGGGAGGGAACAATGAGCAGTTCTTC
TRBD1 TRBJ1-3 NA TRBV15 17 CATSRDGQGRAGNTIYF TGTGCCACCAGCAGAGACGGACAGGGAAGGGCTGGAAACACCATATATTTT
TRBD1 TRBJ1-3 NA TRBV7-2 15 CASRLGQAAGNTIYF TGTGCCAGCAGACTGGGACAGGCGGCGGGAAACACCATATATTTT
NA TRBJ2-7 NA TRBV5-1 12 CASSLYPYEQYF TGCGCCAGCAGCTTGTATCCCTACGAGCAGTACTTC
NA TRBJ1-4 NA TRBV27 17 CASSLWGVGNAGEKLFF TGTGCCAGCAGTTTATGGGGGGTAGGGAATGCGGGGGAAAAACTGTTTTTT